These 9 T cell receptor beta chains were sequenced from one sample in a study of CD8 T cells in Susac syndrome. Reverse transcription of roughly 0.5 to 1 ug RNA was performed with random hexamers. TCRdb re-called the immunoSEQ multiplex PCR reads through MiXCR, storing one row per CDR3 protein. The table lists roughly 250,000 distinct CDR3 sequences, 90% to 97% of them singletons, with about 0.094% in the top ten. Sequencing used CD4+ T cells from PBMCs. These receptors were obtained from a human donor with Susac syndrome.

This chain uses TRBV20-1 with TRBJ2-3, with TRBD2 identical over 9 bases. Germline V lookup: CDR1 DFQATT, CDR2 SNEGSKA (reference sequence). V lost 2 bases, J lost 6 bases, and 21 bases stayed unmatched. The CDR3 extends over 19 amino acids. The CDR3 DNA reads as TGCAGTGCTAGATGGGCCCTAGGTAGCGGGAGTACCTCGGGGGATACGCAGTATTTT. It translates to CSARWALGSGSTSGDTQYF.

The V and J genes are TRBV29-1 and TRBJ2-7; D perhaps matches TRBD1 (5 bases). Germline V gene sequence: CDR1 SQVTM, CDR2 ANQGSEA. V gave up 4 bases and J gave up 0 bases, with 13 bases separating them. The CDR3 spans 14 residues. The CDR3 is CSVGATGYSYEQYF. The CDR3 nucleotides are TGCAGCGTTGGAGCCACAGGATACTCCTACGAGCAGTACTTC.

A single count supports this clonotype. The V call is TRBV28, the J call TRBJ1-2; D is unclear. This CDR3 spans 13 amino acids. Trimming left V 7 bases short and J 8 bases short, with 17 bases between. Germline V CDR1 and CDR2: MDHEN, SYDVKM. The CDR3 nucleotides read TGTGCCAGCACCGCTTATAACGTCCAAGGCTACACCTTC. Translation: CASTAYNVQGYTF.

This clonotype was seen just once. The CDR3 sequence is CASSEGLYGYTF. CDR3 sequence (DNA): TGTGCCAGCAGCGAAGGACTATATGGCTACACCTTC. The J gene is TRBJ1-2, the V gene TRBV9; D call uncertain. The CDR3 sequence is 12 residues long. CDR1 is SGDLS, CDR2 YYNGEE, per germline. Deletions cut 3 bases from V and 5 bases from J, with 8 bases between.

The V call is TRBV24-1, the J call TRBJ2-5; D is tentatively TRBD1 or TRBD2 (5 bases each). The CDR3 runs to 12 residues. The V end lost 9 bases, the J end lost 3 bases, and 10 bases lay between the germline ends. Germline CDR1 reads KGHDR; CDR2 reads SFDVKD. The CDR3 loop reads CATARGEETQYF. Here the CDR3 DNA reads TGTGCCACCGCTAGAGGGGAAGAGACCCAGTACTTC.

The chain couples TRBV20-1 to TRBJ2-3; D gene uncertain. CDR1 DFQATT and CDR2 SNEGSKA come from the germline V gene (reference sequence). V was clipped by 4 bases and J by 2 bases, with 13 bases between them. The CDR3 runs to 14 residues. Here the CDR3 DNA reads TGCAGTGCTAATCCAAAAATAGACACAGATACGCAGTATTTT. This translates into CSANPKIDTDTQYF.

This clonotype was found once. The chain carries TRBV9 and TRBJ2-3; D ambiguous. Germline CDR1 and CDR2: SGDLS and YYNGEE. V was cut by 2 bases and J by 2 bases, with 15 bases left in between. The CDR3 is made up of 16 amino acids. This chain's CDR3 is CASSVPLDPFTDTQYF. The CDR3 nucleotides read TGTGCCAGCAGCGTTCCCCTAGACCCATTCACAGATACGCAGTATTTT.

The rearrangement links TRBV24-1 to TRBJ2-5, with a tentative D call TRBD2 (6 bases). The CDR3 runs 12 residues. Germline V CDR1 and CDR2: KGHDR, SFDVKD. Trimming pared 9 bases from V and 2 bases from J, leaving 9 bases between. The CDR3 sequence: CATRDSQETQYF. CDR3 nucleotide sequence: TGTGCCACCCGGGACTCTCAAGAGACCCAGTACTTC.

J is TRBJ2-7 and V is TRBV29-1; 12 bases are shared with TRBD2. V lost 5 bases and J lost 4; bases outside the gene matches: 3. Germline V gives CDR1 SQVTM, CDR2 ANQGSEA. CDR3 length: 13 residues. CDR3 residues: CSVPTSGSYEQYF. DNA of the CDR3: TGCAGCGTTCCGACTAGCGGGAGTTACGAGCAGTACTTC.